The clone carrying this T cell receptor (beta chain) was detected a few times. Its antigen is still unknown. The sample comes from a study of cytomegalovirus exposure and HLA in healthy donors. Overall study results and limits: When analyzed later, a missense DCLRE1C variant was found to be linked to TCR beta V- and J-gene trimming.

The germline V gene has CDR1 LNHDA and CDR2 SQIVND (reference sequence). There are 13 residues in the CDR3. Trimming at V came to 3 bases and at J to 8 bases, leaving 3 bases not matched to a gene. PCR amplification relied on 60 Vbeta primers (plus 13 Jbeta primers). Repertoires were generated with immunoSEQ multiplex PCR, while TCRdb's copy carries only in-frame clones and drops some. Here the sample spans 130,000 or so clones, more than 60% being singletons. The receptor was derived from a woman aged 40 to 49 in good health and CMV-seropositive. V usage is TRBV19 and J usage is TRBJ2-4; 8 bases match TRBD2. Sequencing was done on a sample of PBMCs. The CDR3, as DNA: TGTGCCAGTAGTATGAGCGGGAGTTACATTCAGTACTTC. It is translated as CASSMSGSYIQYF. The full variable domain, with the rest looked up from reference TRBV19 and TRBJ2-4, is DGGITQSPKYLFRKEGQNVTLSCEQNLNHDAMYWYRQDPGQGLRLIYYSQIVNDFQKGDIAEGYSVSREKKESFPLTVTSAQKNPTAFYLCASSMSGSYIQYFGAGTRLSVL.